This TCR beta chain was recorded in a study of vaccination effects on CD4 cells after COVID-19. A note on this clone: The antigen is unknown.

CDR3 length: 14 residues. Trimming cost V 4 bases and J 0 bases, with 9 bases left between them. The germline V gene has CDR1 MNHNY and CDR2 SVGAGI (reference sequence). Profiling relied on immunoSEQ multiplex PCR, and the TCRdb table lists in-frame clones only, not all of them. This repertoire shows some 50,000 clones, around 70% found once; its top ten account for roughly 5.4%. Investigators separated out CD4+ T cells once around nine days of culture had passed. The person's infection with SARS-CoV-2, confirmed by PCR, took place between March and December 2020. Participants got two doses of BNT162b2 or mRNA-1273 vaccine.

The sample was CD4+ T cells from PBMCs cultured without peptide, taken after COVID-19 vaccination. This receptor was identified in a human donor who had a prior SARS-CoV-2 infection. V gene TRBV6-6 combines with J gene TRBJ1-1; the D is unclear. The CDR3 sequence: CASSSVGMNTEAFF. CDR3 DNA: TGTGCCAGCAGTTCGGTCGGAATGAACACTGAAGCTTTCTTT.